The 27 T cell receptor beta chains below were found in one sample sequenced in a study of vaccination effects on CD4 cells after COVID-19. These TCRs' antigens remain unknown. The repertoire was sequenced with immunoSEQ multiplex PCR; TCRdb's copy has only in-frame clones and lacks some. Of tens of thousands of clones in the sample, under 70% were seen once. In the ViraFEST assay, antigen-specific CD4+ clonotypes were identified by expansion after peptide-pool stimulation. Culturing for roughly 9 days preceded CD4+ T cell isolation. All vaccine recipients tested negative for nucleocapsid antibodies and had never contracted SARS-CoV-2 infection. This specimen was CD4+ T cells from PBMCs cultured with SARS-CoV-2 spike peptides, taken before COVID-19 vaccination. Receptor source: a human donor who received a COVID-19 vaccine.

V gene TRBV9 combines with J gene TRBJ2-2; no clear D. Germline V gene sequence: CDR1 SGDLS, CDR2 YYNGEE. This CDR3 spans 12 amino acids. Trimming took off 2 bases at V and 4 bases at J, with 3 bases between the two ends. Here the CDR3 reads CASSVLTGELFF. CDR3 bases: TGTGCCAGCAGCGTTCTCACCGGGGAGCTGTTTTTT. Complete variable domain (other parts from reference TRBV9 and TRBJ2-2): DSGVTQTPKHLITATGQRVTLRCSPRSGDLSVYWYQQSLDQGLQFLIQYYNGEERAKGNILERFSAQQFPDLHSELNLSSLELGDSALYFCASSVLTGELFFGEGSRLTVL.

This chain links TRBV5-1 with TRBJ2-1; D is undetermined. The CDR3 loop spans 15 amino acids. V was shortened by 4 bases and J by 0 bases, with 11 bases between the two germline ends. The germline gives CDR1 SGHRS, CDR2 YFSETQ. Here the CDR3 DNA reads TGCGCCAGCAGCCCAAGGTTAAGCTCCTACAATGAGCAGTTCTTC. Protein product: CASSPRLSSYNEQFF.

The chain combines TRBV18 with TRBJ1-1, with 9 positions matching TRBD1. After removal of 0 bases from V and 4 bases from J, the junction contained 3 bases not matched to a gene. Germline values: CDR1 KGHSH, CDR2 LQKENI. This CDR3 contains 15 residues. The CDR3 is CASSPPETGGTEAFF. The CDR3 nucleotides are TGTGCCAGCTCACCACCGGAGACAGGGGGCACTGAAGCTTTCTTT.

This sequence joins TRBV10-3 and TRBJ1-1; D not certain. CDR1 is ENHRY and CDR2 is SYGVKD in the germline V gene. The CDR3 loop spans 11 amino acids. V was shortened by 3 bases and J by 8 bases, with 7 bases between the two germline ends. Here the CDR3 DNA reads TGTGCCATCAGTGATTATCAGGAAGCTTTCTTT. Amino acid sequence: CAISDYQEAFF.

The genes are TRBV5-1 and TRBJ1-5, with D unclear. The CDR3 length is 13 residues. Germline CDR1 SGHRS, CDR2 YFSETQ. With 0 bases removed from V and 4 bases from J, the gap between germline ends came to 5 bases. The CDR3 loop is CASSLEQNQPQHF. CDR3 bases: TGCGCCAGCAGCTTGGAACAGAATCAGCCCCAGCATTTT.

The chain employs TRBV4-1 and TRBJ2-4; D not resolved. Trimming removed 2 bases at V and 0 bases at J, with 8 bases between. This CDR3 contains 15 residues. Germline CDR1 and CDR2: MGHRA and YSYEKL. For the CDR3, the DNA is TGCGCCAGCAGCCAAATAGCCCTAGCCAAAAACATTCAGTACTTC. It translates to CASSQIALAKNIQYF.

V gene TRBV27 combines with J gene TRBJ1-1; D ambiguous. Germline-derived CDR1 and CDR2 are MNHEY and SMNVEV (reference sequence). This CDR3 region has 14 residues. Trimming stripped 2 bases from V and 2 bases from J, with 9 bases between. The CDR3 DNA reads as TGTGCCAGCAGTTTACGGCAGGTCAACACTGAAGCTTTCTTT. Translation gives CASSLRQVNTEAFF.

The chain employs TRBV11-2 and TRBJ2-7, with 10 bases aligning to TRBD2. V shed 4 bases and J 7 bases; nucleotides not matched to a gene: 4. From germline, CDR1 is SGHAT and CDR2 FQNNGV. CDR3 length: 13 amino acids. The CDR3 region is CASSSGTSEEQYF. Written as DNA, the CDR3 is TGTGCCAGCAGCTCCGGGACTAGCGAAGAGCAGTACTTC.

A single count supports this clone. This sequence joins TRBV5-1 and TRBJ2-3, with TRBD1 as a possible D gene (6 bases). Germline V gives CDR1 SGHRS, CDR2 YFSETQ. V lost 4 bases and J 4 bases, leaving 16 bases between the germline ends. The length of the CDR3 is 15 residues. CDR3 DNA: TGCGCCAGCAGCGCTCAGGGGATCGGCGCAGATACGCAGTATTTT. Encoded protein: CASSAQGIGADTQYF.

This sequence joins TRBV4-3 and TRBJ2-7; D remains unclear. The CDR3 is made up of 17 amino acids. V lost 0 bases to trimming and J lost 5 bases, with 20 bases between them. Germline V lookup: CDR1 LGHNA, CDR2 YSLEER. The CDR3 DNA is TGCGCCAGCAGCCAAGAAACGGTTGTGAGGCTCGAGGACGAGCAGTACTTC. Residues: CASSQETVVRLEDEQYF.

The V gene is TRBV28, the J gene TRBJ2-5, with unresolved D. Trimming shortened V by 3 bases and J by 5 bases, and 7 bases separated the two germline ends. This CDR3 contains 12 residues. Germline CDR1 is MDHEN and CDR2 is SYDVKM. This CDR3 is CASSLIGETQYF. The CDR3 DNA follows: TGTGCCAGCAGTTTGATCGGGGAGACCCAGTACTTC.

This clone has more than one count but fewer than ten. V is TRBV18 and J is TRBJ2-7; perhaps TRBD2 as D (5 bases). The CDR3 runs to 13 residues. V lost 3 bases, J lost 6 bases, and 12 bases lay in between. Germline CDR1 is KGHSH and CDR2 is LQKENI. CDR3 region: CASSPGSQSEQYF. The CDR3 DNA is TGTGCCAGCTCACCGGGGAGTCAGAGCGAGCAGTACTTC.

This chain links TRBV12-3 or TRBV12-4 with TRBJ2-3, with D possibly matching TRBD2 (5 bases). Trimming took 8 bases from V and 3 from J, leaving 12 bases between them. CDR3 length equals 13 residues. CDR3 sequence reads: CASLTSGTDTQYF. The CDR3 nucleotides are TGTGCCAGCCTAACTAGTGGAACAGATACGCAGTATTTT.

The chain uses TRBV18 and TRBJ1-1; 8 bases map to TRBD1. Germline trimming cut 3 bases from V and 3 bases from J; bases unmatched to any gene: 9. The CDR3 sequence is 16 residues long. Germline lookup yields CDR1 KGHSH and CDR2 LQKENI. The DNA for the CDR3 is TGTGCCAGCTCACCTGGACAGGGCTCCCGGCACACTGAAGCTTTCTTT. Translating it yields CASSPGQGSRHTEAFF.

This sequence joins TRBV28 and TRBJ1-5; 10 bases are shared with TRBD1. Germline V CDR1 and CDR2: MDHEN, SYDVKM. Trimming at V came to 6 bases and at J to 2 bases, leaving 7 bases not matched to a gene. CDR3 length: 16 residues. CDR3 coding DNA: TGTGCCAGCAGGACAGGGGGCGCCAGGGGCAATCAGCCCCAGCATTTT. This gives the protein CASRTGGARGNQPQHF.

The CDR3 region is CASSPPMGQGQGYTF. The DNA for the CDR3 is TGTGCCAGCTCACCACCAATGGGACAGGGACAAGGCTACACCTTC. The rearrangement links TRBV18 to TRBJ1-2, with 9 positions matching TRBD1. V lost 0 bases, J lost 8 bases, and 7 bases stayed unmatched. Germline loops: CDR1 KGHSH, CDR2 LQKENI. The length of the CDR3 is 15 residues.

CDR3 in DNA: TGCAGCGTTGGTGGGCAGGGGCGGACAGATACGCAGTATTTT. It encodes CSVGGQGRTDTQYF. The chain recombines TRBV29-1 with TRBJ2-3; D may be TRBD1 (6 bases). In germline, CDR1 is SQVTM, CDR2 ANQGSEA. V was clipped by 4 bases and J by 3 bases, with 14 bases between them. The CDR3 consists of 14 residues.

The chain employs TRBV2 and TRBJ1-3; D is undetermined. The germline gives CDR1 SNHLY, CDR2 FYNNEI. This CDR3 comprises 12 residues. V lost 6 bases to trimming and J lost 5 bases, with 8 bases between them. As DNA, the CDR3 is TGTGCCAGCAGCTTCGACAGAAACACCATATATTTT. This codes for CASSFDRNTIYF.

V usage is TRBV5-1 and J usage is TRBJ2-5; the D gene is possibly TRBD2 (6 bases). Germline-derived CDR1 and CDR2 are SGHRS and YFSETQ. The V gene lost 4 bases and the J gene lost 1 base, with 11 bases spanning the gap. The CDR3 runs 14 residues. The CDR3 sequence: CASSPAGTQETQYF. In nucleotides, the CDR3 is TGCGCCAGCAGCCCGGCGGGGACCCAAGAGACCCAGTACTTC.

The chain combines TRBV7-2 with TRBJ1-1; maybe TRBD1 (5 bases). In germline, CDR1 is SGHTA, CDR2 FQGNSA. The ends were cut back, 5 bases at V and 10 bases at J, with 14 bases in the middle. The CDR3 covers 12 residues. Written as DNA, the CDR3 is TGTGCCAGCAGCCGGGACGCCTTAGGAGCTTTCTTT. It codes for CASSRDALGAFF.

The sample holds a few counts of this clone. CDR3 region: CASSSAGGYGYTF. The CDR3 bases are TGTGCCAGCAGCTCCGCAGGGGGCTATGGCTACACCTTC. The V and J genes are TRBV7-2 and TRBJ1-2; 7 bases fit TRBD1. Germline V gene data show CDR1 as SGHTA and CDR2 as FQGNSA. The CDR3 contains 13 residues. V lost 4 bases, J lost 4 bases, and 3 bases stayed unmatched.

The genes are TRBV30 and TRBJ2-7; TRBD2 matches at 12 bases. Germline loops: CDR1 GTSNPN, CDR2 SVGIG (reference sequence). CDR3 size: 14 residues. The V gene end was trimmed by 5 bases and the J gene end by 2 bases; junction bases not matched to a gene: 4. CDR3 residues: CAWGLAGRTYEQYF. The DNA of the CDR3 is TGTGCCTGGGGACTAGCGGGACGTACCTACGAGCAGTACTTC. The full variable domain, in which reference TRBV30 and TRBJ2-7 provide the parts outside the CDR3, is SQTIHQWPATLVQPVGSPLSLECTVEGTSNPNLYWYRQAAGRGLQLLFYSVGIGQISSEVPQNLSASRPQDRQFILSSKKLLLSDSGFYLCAWGLAGRTYEQYFGPGTRLTVT.

The rearrangement links TRBV6-2 or TRBV6-3 to TRBJ1-2; D remains ambiguous. Germline lookup yields CDR1 MNHEY and CDR2 SVGEGT. CDR3 length: 14 amino acids. Deletions cut 2 bases from V and 4 bases from J, with 11 bases between. The CDR3 reads CASSYDFGGYGYTF. CDR3 coding DNA: TGTGCCAGCAGTTACGACTTTGGAGGCTATGGCTACACCTTC.

The rearrangement joins TRBV5-1 to TRBJ2-5; 9 nucleotides agree with TRBD1. This CDR3 is built from 14 residues. Losses at the gene ends were 4 bases for V and 4 bases for J; bases not matched to a gene: 5. Germline CDR1 SGHRS, CDR2 YFSETQ. The CDR3, as DNA: TGCGCCAGCAGCGGGGGACAGGGTGGAGAGACCCAGTACTTC. This translates into CASSGGQGGETQYF.

Notes on this clone: One end of the junction is discordant with germline, which a read error may explain. The V and J genes are TRBV7-7 and TRBJ2-2; 8 positions agree with TRBD1. From germline, CDR1 is SSHAT and CDR2 FNYEAQ (reference sequence). The CDR3 is 13 amino acids. The CDR3, as DNA: TGTGCTAGCAGCTTAGGACAGGGCGGGGAGCTGTTTTTT. Translating gives CASSLGQGGELFF.

This chain connects TRBV30 to TRBJ2-7; maybe TRBD2 (5 bases). Germline CDR1 is GTSNPN and CDR2 is SVGIG (reference sequence). The ends were cut back, 3 bases at V and 2 bases at J, with 8 bases in the middle. The CDR3 extends over 12 amino acids. The CDR3 DNA follows: TGTGCCTGGAGGAGGGTTCCCTACGAGCAGTACTTC. This sequence encodes CAWRRVPYEQYF.

The CDR3 sequence: CSVEAALKETQYF. CDR3 nucleotides: TGCAGCGTTGAAGCAGCCCTGAAAGAGACCCAGTACTTC. The chain carries TRBV29-1 and TRBJ2-5; no reliable D call. Germline V CDR1 and CDR2: SQVTM, ANQGSEA. Trimming cost V 1 base and J 3 bases, with 9 bases left between them. The CDR3 length is 13 residues.